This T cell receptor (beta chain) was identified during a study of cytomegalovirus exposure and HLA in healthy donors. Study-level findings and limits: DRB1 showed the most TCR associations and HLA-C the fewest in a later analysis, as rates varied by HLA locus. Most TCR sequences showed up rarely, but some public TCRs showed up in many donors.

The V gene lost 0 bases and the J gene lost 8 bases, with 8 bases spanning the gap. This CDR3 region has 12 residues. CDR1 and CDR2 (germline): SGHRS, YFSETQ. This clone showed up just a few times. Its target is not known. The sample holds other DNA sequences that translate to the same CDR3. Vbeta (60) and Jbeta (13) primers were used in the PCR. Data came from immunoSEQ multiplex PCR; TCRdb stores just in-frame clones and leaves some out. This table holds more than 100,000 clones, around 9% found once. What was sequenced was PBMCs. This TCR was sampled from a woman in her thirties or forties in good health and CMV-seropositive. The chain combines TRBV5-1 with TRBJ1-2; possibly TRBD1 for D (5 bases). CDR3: CASSLAGGGYTF. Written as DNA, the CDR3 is TGCGCCAGCAGCTTGGCCGGGGGAGGCTACACCTTC.